These 14 T cell receptor beta chains share one sample of origin, sequenced in a study of blood T cell repertoires in COVID-19. Profiling relied on immunoSEQ multiplex PCR, and the TCRdb table lists in-frame clones only, not all of them. Of under 150,000 clones in the sample, around 88% were seen once. The source material was peripheral blood. Every receptor here comes from a human donor in a cohort sampled during active COVID-19.

This clone has just a few counts. The chain is built from TRBV19 and TRBJ1-4; tentative D call: TRBD1 (6 bases). CDR3 size: 16 residues. V shed 4 bases and J shed 4 bases, with 16 bases lying between them. Germline loops: CDR1 LNHDA, CDR2 SQIVND (reference sequence). Here the CDR3 reads CASSRYRVVLNEKLFF. The CDR3 nucleotides read TGTGCCAGTAGTAGATACAGGGTTGTGCTTAATGAAAAACTGTTTTTT.

This clone was counted a few times. This rearrangement joins TRBV7-8 to TRBJ2-2; 8 nucleotides line up with TRBD2. Per germline, CDR1 SGHVS and CDR2 FQNEAQ. The V and J ends lost 5 bases and 5 bases, in that order; junction bases with no gene match: 13. The CDR3 consists of 17 residues. The CDR3 is CASSLPGGKRWTGELFF. The CDR3 region has the DNA TGTGCCAGCAGCCTACCGGGAGGGAAGCGCTGGACCGGGGAGCTGTTTTTT.

The V gene is TRBV27, the J gene TRBJ2-1; TRBD1 agrees at 7 bases. The ends lost 4 bases at V and 4 bases at J; junction bases unmatched: 7. The CDR3 extends over 15 amino acids. The germline V gene encodes CDR1 MNHEY and CDR2 SMNVEV (reference sequence). CDR3 region: CASSSRQGFYNEQFF. The DNA of the CDR3 is TGTGCCAGCAGTTCACGACAGGGTTTTTACAATGAGCAGTTCTTC.

The V gene is TRBV5-1, the J gene TRBJ1-2; 11 positions agree with TRBD1. The V gene end was trimmed by 0 bases and the J gene end by 7 bases; junction bases not matched to a gene: 8. CDR3 length: 16 residues. The germline V gene has CDR1 SGHRS and CDR2 YFSETQ. DNA of the CDR3: TGCGCCAGCAGCTTGGCCGGGACAGGGGGTTCGGGTGGCTACACCTTC. Translating it yields CASSLAGTGGSGGYTF.

The chain combines TRBV18 with TRBJ1-1; 7 bases align to TRBD1. V was clipped by 5 bases and J by 7 bases; unmatched bases: 10. From germline, CDR1 is KGHSH and CDR2 LQKENI. The CDR3 is 14 residues long. This CDR3 is CASSSKQGYGEAFF. For the CDR3, the DNA is TGTGCCAGCTCATCCAAACAGGGGTATGGTGAAGCTTTCTTT. Drawing the rest from reference TRBV18 and TRBJ1-1, the complete variable domain is NAGVMQNPRHLVRRRGQEARLRCSPMKGHSHVYWYRQLPEEGLKFMVYLQKENIIDESGMPKERFSAEFPKEGPSILRIQQVVRGDSAAYFCASSSKQGYGEAFFGQGTRLTVV.

V and J are TRBV3-1 (or the pseudogene TRBV3-2) and TRBJ1-2; D might be TRBD1 (5 bases). Deletions cut 1 base from V and 6 bases from J, with 9 bases between. This CDR3 contains 13 residues. In germline, CDR1 is LGHDT, CDR2 YNNKEL (reference sequence). CDR3: CASSQAGPNGYTF. CDR3 bases: TGTGCCAGCAGCCAAGCAGGGCCGAATGGCTACACCTTC.

This sequence joins TRBV29-1 and TRBJ2-5; 9 bases map to TRBD2. V dropped 4 bases and J dropped 3; count of bases not matched to a gene: 6. The CDR3 runs 14 residues. Germline CDR1 reads SQVTM; CDR2 reads ANQGSEA. CDR3 in DNA: TGCAGCGTTGTAGCGGGGGCCGGAAAAGAGACCCAGTACTTC. Protein product: CSVVAGAGKETQYF.

This clone turned up a few times. This chain uses TRBV5-1 with TRBJ1-6; tentatively, D is TRBD1 (6 bases). The germline CDR1 and CDR2 sequences are SGHRS and YFSETQ. V was cut by 3 bases and J by 10 bases, with 14 bases left in between. The CDR3 loop spans 14 amino acids. This chain's CDR3 is CASSSLSRGSPLHF. As DNA, the CDR3 is TGCGCCAGCAGCTCCTTAAGCAGGGGATCACCCCTCCACTTT.

The rearrangement uses TRBV5-1 and TRBJ2-7; 10 bases align to TRBD1. Germline CDR1 is SGHRS and CDR2 is YFSETQ. V was clipped by 3 bases and J by 5 bases; unmatched bases: 8. The CDR3 is made up of 15 amino acids. As DNA, the CDR3 is TGCGCCAGCAGCTGGAGGACAGGGGGAAACGACGAGCAGTACTTC. It yields the protein CASSWRTGGNDEQYF.

This rearrangement joins TRBV2 to TRBJ1-6; D is perhaps TRBD1 (6 bases). CDR1 and CDR2 from the germline V gene are SNHLY and FYNNEI. The CDR3 spans 16 residues. V lost 4 bases to trimming and J lost 3 bases, with 13 bases between them. CDR3 in amino acids: CASSASTGGYNSPLHF. The CDR3 DNA reads as TGTGCCAGCAGTGCATCGACAGGAGGCTATAATTCACCCCTCCACTTT.

The V call is TRBV29-1, the J call TRBJ2-2; D not resolved. Germline CDR1 reads SQVTM; CDR2 reads ANQGSEA. Trimming stripped 3 bases from V and 1 base from J, with 9 bases between. This CDR3 is built from 14 residues. CDR3 nucleotides: TGCAGCGTTGAGTCAAAGCTGAACACCGGGGAGCTGTTTTTT. Its protein is CSVESKLNTGELFF.

The rearrangement links TRBV27 to TRBJ1-1; D is undetermined. V gave up 1 base and J gave up 1 base, with 7 bases separating them. The CDR3 runs 14 residues. Germline V lookup: CDR1 MNHEY, CDR2 SMNVEV (reference sequence). This chain's CDR3 is CASSLLDWNTEAFF. The DNA of the CDR3 is TGTGCCAGCAGTTTATTGGACTGGAACACTGAAGCTTTCTTT.

This chain joins TRBV7-9 and TRBJ1-2; TRBD1 matches at 7 bases. The CDR3 sequence is 14 residues long. With V trimmed by 5 bases and J by 8 bases, 11 bases remained unmatched. The germline gives CDR1 SEHNR, CDR2 FQNEAQ (reference sequence). The CDR3 sequence: CASSIQLGQLGYTF. In DNA form, the CDR3 reads TGTGCCAGCAGCATTCAACTGGGACAGCTCGGCTACACCTTC. Drawing the rest from reference TRBV7-9 and TRBJ1-2, the complete variable domain is DTGVSQNPRHKITKRGQNVTFRCDPISEHNRLYWYRQTLGQGPEFLTYFQNEAQLEKSRLLSDRFSAERPKGSFSTLEIQRTEQGDSAMYLCASSIQLGQLGYTFGSGTRLTVV.

The CDR3 region is CASTRSGGFGDYGYTF. The DNA for the CDR3 is TGTGCCAGCACCAGAAGTGGGGGGTTCGGGGACTATGGCTACACCTTC. The chain is built from TRBV6-6 and TRBJ1-2; a weak D match, TRBD1 (5 bases). The V end lost 7 bases, the J end lost 3 bases, and 21 bases lay between the germline ends. The CDR3 contains 16 residues. From germline, CDR1 is MNHNY and CDR2 SVGAGI (reference sequence).